This TCR beta chain was profiled in a study of tumor and adjacent non-tumor tissue in lung cancer. Study-wide context: The patients, 9 to 11 men and about five women, were about 30 to 76 with stage I to III disease. Samples averaged around 4 million productive TCRbeta reads each. General study findings and limits: Significantly higher TCR diversity was found in tumor than normal lung.

Of note for this clonotype: The antigen is not known. At one of its ends the junction is not consistent with the germline gene, which may arise from a read error.

Three rounds of nested PCR, following a modified ARM-PCR protocol, produced the TCRbeta library. TCRdb analysed the multiplex PCR reads with MiXCR anew, one entry per CDR3 protein. The top ten hold roughly 35% of the sample, which has more than 85,000 distinct CDR3 sequences, roughly 77% seen once. CDR1 SEHNR and CDR2 FQNEAQ come from the germline V gene (reference sequence). The CDR3 length is 14 residues. The template was RNA from unsorted bulk tissue. The chain employs TRBV7-9 and TRBJ1-2, with 8 bases lining up with TRBD1. This clonotype was sampled from an older woman with non-small cell lung cancer. The sequenced sample consisted of lung tumor tissue. The CDR3 spells CASSPGQGDYDYTF. Here the CDR3 DNA reads TGTGCCAGCAGCCCCGGACAGGGAGACTATGACTACACCTTC.